This record looks at one T cell receptor beta chain sequence and its context. TCRdb reprocessed the RT-PCR reads via MiXCR and lists one record per CDR3 protein. The data show about 110,000 distinct CDR3 sequences, roughly 37% seen once. This sample stems from a study of patients and donors after allogeneic stem cell transplantation. V shed 1 base, J shed 3 bases, and the junction held 4 bases outside the gene matches. The germline V gene encodes CDR1 SGHTA and CDR2 FQGNSA. This CDR3 contains 16 residues. This clonotype was obtained from a human donor who was either an allogeneic HSCT recipient or a stem cell or donor lymphocyte infusion donor (not recorded which). It is not recorded whose cells these are; they may come from a transplant donor. The chain combines TRBV7-2 with TRBJ2-2; TRBD2 matches at 8 bases. Sequenced: blood, either unsorted or a sorted T cell fraction (not recorded which). The CDR3 nucleotides are TGTGCCAGCAGCTTAGTTGCTAGCGGGTACACCGGGGAGCTGTTTTTT. Encoded protein: CASSLVASGYTGELFF.